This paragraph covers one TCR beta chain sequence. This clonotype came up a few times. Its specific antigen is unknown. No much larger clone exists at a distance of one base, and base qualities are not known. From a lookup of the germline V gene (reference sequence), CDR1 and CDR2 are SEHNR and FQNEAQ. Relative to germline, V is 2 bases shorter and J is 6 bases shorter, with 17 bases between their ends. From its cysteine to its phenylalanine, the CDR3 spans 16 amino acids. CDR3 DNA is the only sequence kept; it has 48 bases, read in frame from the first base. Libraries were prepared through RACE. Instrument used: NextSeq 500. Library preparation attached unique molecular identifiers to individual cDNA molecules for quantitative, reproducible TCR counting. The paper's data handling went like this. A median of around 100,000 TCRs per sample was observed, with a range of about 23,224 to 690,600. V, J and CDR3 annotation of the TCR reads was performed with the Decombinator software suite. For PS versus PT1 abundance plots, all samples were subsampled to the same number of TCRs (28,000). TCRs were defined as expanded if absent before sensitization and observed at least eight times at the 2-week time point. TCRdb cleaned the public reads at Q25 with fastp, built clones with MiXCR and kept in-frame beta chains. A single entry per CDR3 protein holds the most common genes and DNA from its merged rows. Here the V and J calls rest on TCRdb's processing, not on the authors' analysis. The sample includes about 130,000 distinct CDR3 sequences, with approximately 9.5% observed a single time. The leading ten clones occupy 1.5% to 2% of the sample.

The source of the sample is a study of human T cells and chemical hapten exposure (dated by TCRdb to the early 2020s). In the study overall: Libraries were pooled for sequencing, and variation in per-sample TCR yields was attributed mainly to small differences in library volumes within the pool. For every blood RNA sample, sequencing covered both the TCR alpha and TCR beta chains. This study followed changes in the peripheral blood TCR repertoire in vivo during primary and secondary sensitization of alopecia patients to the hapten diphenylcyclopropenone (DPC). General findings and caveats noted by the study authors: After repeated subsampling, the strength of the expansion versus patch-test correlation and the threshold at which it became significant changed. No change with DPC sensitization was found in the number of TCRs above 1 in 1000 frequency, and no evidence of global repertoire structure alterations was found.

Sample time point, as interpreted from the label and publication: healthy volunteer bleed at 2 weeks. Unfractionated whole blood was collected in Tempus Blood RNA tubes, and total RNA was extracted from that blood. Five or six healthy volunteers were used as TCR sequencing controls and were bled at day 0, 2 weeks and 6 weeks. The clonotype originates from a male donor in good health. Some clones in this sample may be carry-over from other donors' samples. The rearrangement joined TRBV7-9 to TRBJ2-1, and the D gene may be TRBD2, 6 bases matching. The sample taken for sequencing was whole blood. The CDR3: CASSLYGASVLNEQFF. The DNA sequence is TGTGCCAGCAGCTTATACGGGGCTAGCGTACTCAATGAGCAGTTCTTC.